The rows below give T cell receptor beta chains drawn from one sample of a study of blood T cell repertoires in COVID-19. Assay used: immunoSEQ multiplex PCR; TCRdb lists only in-frame clones, some missing. The table shows around 25,000 clones, with approximately 88% occurring only once. The source material was peripheral blood. The receptors here all came from a human donor with active COVID-19. The donor label of this sample is uncertain. CDR3s include the opening cysteine and the closing phenylalanine or tryptophan. Each record gives: D gene, clone size, V gene, J gene, CDR3 protein, CDR3 DNA. A D gene is named only where the DNA matches it firmly. Only some rows state a clone size, as once, few, many or a class for expanded clones.

d_call: NA
clone_size: NA
v_call: TRBV12-3/TRBV12-4
j_call: TRBJ2-2
cdr3_aa: CASITFGGELFF
cdr3_nt: TGTGCCAGCATCACGTTCGGCGGGGAGCTGTTTTTT

d_call: NA
clone_size: NA
v_call: TRBV18
j_call: TRBJ2-2
cdr3_aa: CASSLDRPNTGELFF
cdr3_nt: TGTGCCAGCTCTCTAGACAGACCGAACACCGGGGAGCTGTTTTTT

d_call: NA
clone_size: NA
v_call: TRBV6-2/TRBV6-3
j_call: TRBJ2-3
cdr3_aa: CASSFGGTDTQYF
cdr3_nt: TGTGCCAGCAGCTTCGGCGGGACAGATACGCAGTATTTT

d_call: NA
clone_size: NA
v_call: TRBV11-3
j_call: TRBJ2-2
cdr3_aa: CASSPRKQGTGELFF
cdr3_nt: TGTGCCAGCAGCCCCAGAAAACAGGGCACCGGGGAGCTGTTTTTT

d_call: TRBD2
clone_size: NA
v_call: TRBV4-2
j_call: TRBJ2-3
cdr3_aa: CASSQVAGSTDTQYF
cdr3_nt: TGTGCCAGCAGCCAAGTAGCGGGAAGCACAGATACGCAGTATTTT

d_call: NA
clone_size: NA
v_call: TRBV4-1
j_call: TRBJ1-4
cdr3_aa: CASSQRHVNEKLFF
cdr3_nt: TGCGCCAGCAGTCAACGACACGTAAATGAAAAACTGTTTTTT

d_call: TRBD1
clone_size: NA
v_call: TRBV20-1
j_call: TRBJ1-1
cdr3_aa: CSASPWGTGGIFSNTEAFF
cdr3_nt: TGCAGTGCTAGTCCGTGGGGAACAGGGGGTATTTTTTCGAACACTGAAGCTTTCTTT

d_call: TRBD1
clone_size: NA
v_call: TRBV5-1
j_call: TRBJ2-5
cdr3_aa: CASSFTGAGETQYF
cdr3_nt: TGCGCCAGCAGCTTCACAGGGGCGGGAGAGACCCAGTACTTC

d_call: NA
clone_size: NA
v_call: TRBV4-2
j_call: TRBJ2-4
cdr3_aa: CASSQSGSGLENIQYF
cdr3_nt: TGTGCCAGCAGCCAATCAGGAAGCGGGCTTGAAAACATTCAGTACTTC

d_call: NA
clone_size: few
v_call: TRBV9
j_call: TRBJ2-7
cdr3_aa: CASSVGPGSSYEQYF
cdr3_nt: TGTGCCAGCAGCGTAGGGCCGGGGAGCTCCTACGAGCAGTACTTC

d_call: NA
clone_size: NA
v_call: TRBV19
j_call: TRBJ1-6
cdr3_aa: CASSIDPQGNSPLHF
cdr3_nt: TGTGCCAGTAGTATTGATCCCCAGGGTAATTCACCCCTCCACTTT

d_call: NA
clone_size: NA
v_call: TRBV24-1
j_call: TRBJ2-2
cdr3_aa: CATSDLTVANTGELFF
cdr3_nt: TGTGCCACCAGTGATTTAACGGTCGCGAACACCGGGGAGCTGTTTTTT

d_call: NA
clone_size: few
v_call: TRBV6-1
j_call: TRBJ2-2
cdr3_aa: CASSEARSRGTGELFF
cdr3_nt: TGTGCCAGCAGTGAAGCTAGGAGCCGAGGGACCGGGGAGCTGTTTTTT

d_call: TRBD2
clone_size: NA
v_call: TRBV2
j_call: TRBJ2-5
cdr3_aa: CASSAASGGQETQYF
cdr3_nt: TGTGCCAGCAGTGCGGCTAGCGGAGGCCAAGAGACCCAGTACTTC

d_call: TRBD2
clone_size: NA
v_call: TRBV15
j_call: TRBJ2-7
cdr3_aa: CATSRERVAGYEQYF
cdr3_nt: TGTGCCACCAGCAGAGAAAGGGTAGCGGGCTACGAGCAGTACTTC

d_call: TRBD1
clone_size: once
v_call: TRBV4-1
j_call: TRBJ2-2
cdr3_aa: CASSQAGTGYPGELFF
cdr3_nt: TGCGCCAGCAGCCAAGCCGGGACAGGGTATCCCGGGGAGCTGTTTTTT

d_call: NA
clone_size: NA
v_call: TRBV19
j_call: TRBJ1-3
cdr3_aa: CASTPTGLVGNTIYF
cdr3_nt: TGTGCCAGTACTCCTACAGGGTTAGTTGGAAACACCATATATTTT

d_call: NA
clone_size: NA
v_call: TRBV29-1
j_call: TRBJ2-3
cdr3_aa: CSVDPPEGTWDTQYF
cdr3_nt: TGCAGCGTTGACCCTCCGGAGGGAACATGGGATACGCAGTATTTT

d_call: TRBD2
clone_size: NA
v_call: TRBV5-1
j_call: TRBJ2-1
cdr3_aa: CASSTSGSFGRTYNEQFF
cdr3_nt: TGCGCCAGCAGTACTAGCGGGAGTTTCGGAAGAACCTACAATGAGCAGTTCTTC

d_call: TRBD2
clone_size: few
v_call: TRBV19
j_call: TRBJ2-7
cdr3_aa: CASSIGTSGAEQYF
cdr3_nt: TGTGCCAGTAGTATCGGGACTAGCGGGGCCGAGCAGTACTTC